The next 22 T cell receptor beta chains were all read from a single sample in a study of cytomegalovirus exposure and HLA in healthy donors. In the PCR, 60 Vbeta and 13 Jbeta primers were used. The method was immunoSEQ multiplex PCR; TCRdb's version includes in-frame clones alone and lacks a portion of them. The sample shows roughly 100,000 clones, approximately 85% of them seen only once. The sequencing input was PBMCs. These receptors were collected from a man younger than 40 in good health and CMV-seronegative.

The rearrangement joins TRBV15 to TRBJ1-5; tentative D call: TRBD1 (5 bases). Trimming cost V 0 bases and J 1 base, with 13 bases left between them. This CDR3 spans 17 amino acids. The germline CDR1 and CDR2 sequences are LNHNV and YYDKDF (reference sequence). In DNA, the CDR3 is TGTGCCACCAGCAGAGAGTTAGGGGCTCGGAGCAATCAGCCCCAGCATTTT. Protein sequence: CATSRELGARSNQPQHF.

The genes are TRBV28 and TRBJ2-1; D not certain. In germline, CDR1 is MDHEN, CDR2 SYDVKM. The CDR3 length is 14 residues. The V and J ends lost 5 bases and 3 bases respectively, with 11 bases between them. The CDR3 is CASSPIANYNEQFF. CDR3 DNA sequence: TGTGCCAGCAGTCCAATAGCTAACTACAATGAGCAGTTCTTC.

The chain carries TRBV13 and TRBJ2-1; D is possibly TRBD2 (6 bases). Germline V CDR1 and CDR2: PRHDT, FYEKMQ (reference sequence). This CDR3 comprises 20 residues. V lost 4 bases to trimming and J lost 5 bases, with 30 bases between them. The chain's CDR3 is CASSSPGVILPENKNNEQFF. As DNA, the CDR3 is TGTGCCAGCAGCTCCCCGGGGGTAATTTTACCCGAGAACAAAAACAATGAGCAGTTCTTC.

The chain combines TRBV5-8 with TRBJ2-1, with 9 bases identical to TRBD1. The CDR3 is made up of 15 amino acids. The germline gives CDR1 SGHTS, CDR2 YDEGEE. V trimming: 0 bases; J trimming: 5 bases; junction bases outside the gene matches: 3. For the CDR3, the DNA is TGTGCCAGCAGCTTGGGGACAGGGGTTAACAATGAGCAGTTCTTC. Amino acid sequence: CASSLGTGVNNEQFF.

The chain is built from TRBV11-1 and TRBJ2-7; no clear D. CDR3 size: 14 residues. The V and J ends lost 0 bases and 9 bases respectively, with 15 bases between them. Per germline, CDR1 SGHAT and CDR2 FQDESV (reference sequence). CDR3 in DNA: TGTGCCAGCAGCTTAGCGCGAACAGCTTCACGGCAGTACTTC. It translates to CASSLARTASRQYF. Complete variable domain (other parts from reference TRBV11-1 and TRBJ2-7): EAEVAQSPRYKITEKSQAVAFWCDPISGHATLYWYRQILGQGPELLVQFQDESVVDDSQLPKDRFSAERLKGVDSTLKIQPAELGDSAMYLCASSLARTASRQYFGPGTRLTVT.

J is TRBJ2-3 and V is TRBV5-1; 10 bases agree with TRBD2. This CDR3 has 14 residues. Germline V CDR1 and CDR2: SGHRS, YFSETQ. J gave up 6 bases and V 4 bases, and 5 bases lay outside the gene matches. The CDR3, as DNA: TGCGCCAGCAGCGGGACTAGCGCGGGCGATACGCAGTATTTT. It translates to CASSGTSAGDTQYF.

The V and J genes are TRBV2 and TRBJ1-2; 10 nucleotides match TRBD1. Germline values: CDR1 SNHLY, CDR2 FYNNEI. CDR3 length equals 12 residues. After removal of 6 bases from V and 8 bases from J, the junction contained 3 bases not matched to a gene. The DNA for the CDR3 is TGTGCCAGCAGGGGACAGGGGAGAGGCTACACCTTC. This sequence encodes CASRGQGRGYTF.

The chain uses TRBV29-1 and TRBJ1-5; a possible D gene is TRBD1 (5 bases). This CDR3 spans 12 amino acids. The V gene lost 5 bases and the J gene lost 3 bases, with 8 bases spanning the gap. Per germline, CDR1 SQVTM and CDR2 ANQGSEA. CDR3 sequence reads: CSVSGANQPQHF. CDR3 nucleotides: TGCAGCGTTAGTGGGGCCAATCAGCCCCAGCATTTT.

The J gene is TRBJ2-7, the V gene TRBV2, with TRBD2 as a possible D gene (5 bases). Between the trimmed V and J ends, which lost 8 bases and 0 bases, there was a span of 14 bases. Germline V gene data show CDR1 as SNHLY and CDR2 as FYNNEI. The CDR3 consists of 14 residues. CDR3: CASGLTTSSYEQYF. Written as DNA, the CDR3 is TGTGCCAGCGGACTTACAACTAGCTCCTACGAGCAGTACTTC.

This clone was seen only a few times. The chain couples TRBV30 to TRBJ2-6; 12 bases match TRBD2. CDR1 GTSNPN and CDR2 SVGIG come from the germline V gene (reference sequence). The CDR3 spans 15 residues. CDR3 protein: CATGTSGSGANVLTF. The CDR3, as DNA: TGTGCAACGGGGACTAGCGGGTCTGGGGCCAACGTCCTGACTTTC.

The CDR3 protein is CASSKGLGGLAGDTGELFF. The CDR3 nucleotides read TGTGCCAGCAGCAAAGGCTTAGGGGGGCTAGCGGGGGACACCGGGGAGCTGTTTTTT. This chain connects TRBV21-1 to TRBJ2-2; the D call TRBD2 from the table was never checked on the DNA. TRBV21-1 is classified as a pseudogene. CDR3 length: 19 amino acids.

J is TRBJ2-1 and V is TRBV6-1, with D perhaps TRBD2 (5 bases). V was shortened by 2 bases and J by 7 bases, with 18 bases between the two germline ends. From germline, CDR1 is MNHNS and CDR2 SASEGT. There are 16 residues in the CDR3. The CDR3 sequence: CASSESRGGSGNEQFF. The CDR3 nucleotides read TGTGCCAGCAGTGAAAGTCGGGGTGGGTCTGGGAATGAGCAGTTCTTC.

The chain links TRBV6-5 to TRBJ1-4; 10 bases fit TRBD1. The CDR3 has 14 amino acids. The trim removed 4 bases at V and 5 bases at J, leaving 1 base unmatched. CDR1 is MNHEY, CDR2 SVGAGI, per germline. As DNA, the CDR3 is TGTGCCAGCAGTTCGGGACAGGGGAATGAAAAACTGTTTTTT. This sequence encodes CASSSGQGNEKLFF.

V gene TRBV27 combines with J gene TRBJ2-1; 7 nucleotides match TRBD2. V trimming: 5 bases; J trimming: 5 bases; junction bases outside the gene matches: 12. Looked up from germline, CDR1 is MNHEY and CDR2 is SMNVEV (reference sequence). The CDR3 is 16 amino acids. CDR3 amino acids: CASSPLRGGEDNEQFF. In DNA form, the CDR3 reads TGTGCCAGCAGTCCCCTCCGTGGGGGGGAAGACAATGAGCAGTTCTTC.

This chain uses TRBV28 with TRBJ2-7, with a tentative D call TRBD1 (5 bases). The CDR3 extends over 15 amino acids. CDR1 and CDR2 from the germline V gene are MDHEN and SYDVKM. Trimming removed 6 bases at V and 6 bases at J, with 21 bases between. This CDR3 reads CASSPPGSELGEQYF. The CDR3, as DNA: TGTGCCAGCAGCCCCCCAGGGTCCGAGCTTGGCGAGCAGTACTTC.

The rearrangement links TRBV6-5 to TRBJ2-7; TRBD2 matches 11 bases. CDR3 length equals 15 residues. Germline CDR1 reads MNHEY; CDR2 reads SVGAGI. With V trimmed by 1 base and J by 7 bases, 6 bases remained unmatched. CDR3 loop: CASSYLLAGAQEQYF. The CDR3 nucleotides read TGTGCCAGCAGTTACTTACTAGCGGGAGCGCAAGAGCAGTACTTC.

V gene TRBV27 combines with J gene TRBJ2-1, with TRBD1 matching over 11 bases. In germline, CDR1 is MNHEY, CDR2 SMNVEV (reference sequence). The CDR3 spans 17 residues. Trimming took 3 bases from V and 8 from J; bases not matched to a gene: 12. The CDR3 spells CASSFYSGDRGWHEQFF. In nucleotides, the CDR3 is TGTGCCAGCAGTTTTTATTCAGGGGACAGGGGGTGGCATGAGCAGTTCTTC.

The chain links TRBV30 to TRBJ1-1; the D is unclear. Trimming took 1 base from V and 7 from J, leaving 10 bases between them. The germline V gene has CDR1 GTSNPN and CDR2 SVGIG (reference sequence). CDR3 length: 12 amino acids. CDR3 nucleotide sequence: TGTGCCTGGAGTGAAACGTACAGTGAAGCTTTCTTT. Amino acids: CAWSETYSEAFF.

This clone was counted a single time. The chain has TRBV7-9 and TRBJ2-2, with D uncertain. This CDR3 spans 15 amino acids. V lost 1 base to trimming and J lost 3 bases, with 9 bases between them. Germline CDR1 is SEHNR and CDR2 is FQNEAQ (reference sequence). This chain's CDR3 is CASSLVLLDTGELFF. CDR3 coding DNA: TGTGCCAGCAGCTTAGTTCTCCTAGACACCGGGGAGCTGTTTTTT.

This chain links TRBV12-5 with TRBJ2-3; 10 nucleotides line up with TRBD2. Germline CDR1 is LGHNT and CDR2 is FRNRAP. V lost 8 bases and J lost 7; bases outside the gene matches: 12. This CDR3 has 15 amino acids. The chain's CDR3 is CASSRASGGENTQYF. The CDR3 DNA reads as TGTGCTAGTTCCCGGGCTAGCGGGGGTGAAAATACGCAGTATTTT.

CDR3 coding DNA: TGTGCCAGCAGTGATCAGGGTTCCGGGGAGCTGTTTTTT. Protein sequence: CASSDQGSGELFF. The V call is TRBV2, the J call TRBJ2-2; the D gene is possibly TRBD1 (5 bases). V lost 3 bases to trimming and J lost 6 bases, with 8 bases between them. The CDR3 sequence is 13 residues long. In germline, CDR1 is SNHLY, CDR2 FYNNEI. Full variable domain (missing parts from reference TRBV2 and TRBJ2-2): EPEVTQTPSHQVTQMGQEVILRCVPISNHLYFYWYRQILGQKVEFLVSFYNNEISEKSEIFDDQFSVERPDGSNFTLKIRSTKLEDSAMYFCASSDQGSGELFFGEGSRLTVL.

The CDR3 is CAISGLEEGIAGNTIYF. CDR3 sequence (DNA): TGTGCCATCAGTGGATTAGAGGAGGGAATAGCTGGAAACACCATATATTTT. The chain combines TRBV10-3 with TRBJ1-3; D call uncertain. CDR1 is ENHRY and CDR2 is SYGVKD in the germline V gene. The CDR3 extends over 17 amino acids. V was clipped by 4 bases and J by 2 bases, with 18 bases between them.